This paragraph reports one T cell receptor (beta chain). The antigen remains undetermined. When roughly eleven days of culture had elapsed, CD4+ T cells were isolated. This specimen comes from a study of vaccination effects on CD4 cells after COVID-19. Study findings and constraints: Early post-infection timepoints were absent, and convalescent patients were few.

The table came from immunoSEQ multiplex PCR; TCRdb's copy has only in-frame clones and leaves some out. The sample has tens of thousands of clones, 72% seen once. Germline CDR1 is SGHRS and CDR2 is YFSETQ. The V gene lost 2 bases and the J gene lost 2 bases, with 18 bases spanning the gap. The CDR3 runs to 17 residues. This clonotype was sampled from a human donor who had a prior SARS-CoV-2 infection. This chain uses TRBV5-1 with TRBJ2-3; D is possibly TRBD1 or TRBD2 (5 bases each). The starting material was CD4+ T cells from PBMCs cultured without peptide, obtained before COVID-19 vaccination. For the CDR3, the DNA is TGCGCCAGCAGCTTTGGGCCTAGCTTGGGGGACACAGATACGCAGTATTTT. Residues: CASSFGPSLGDTDTQYF.